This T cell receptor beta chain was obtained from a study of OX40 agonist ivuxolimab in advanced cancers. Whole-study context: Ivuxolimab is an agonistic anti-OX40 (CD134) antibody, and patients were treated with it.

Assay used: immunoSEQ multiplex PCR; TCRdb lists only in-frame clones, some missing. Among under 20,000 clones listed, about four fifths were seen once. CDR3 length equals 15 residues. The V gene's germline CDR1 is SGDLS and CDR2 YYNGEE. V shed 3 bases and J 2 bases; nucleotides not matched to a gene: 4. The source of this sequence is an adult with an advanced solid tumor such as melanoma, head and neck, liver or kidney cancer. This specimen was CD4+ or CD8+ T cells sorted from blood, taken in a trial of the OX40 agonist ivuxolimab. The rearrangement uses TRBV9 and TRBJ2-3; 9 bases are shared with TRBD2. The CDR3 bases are TGTGCCAGCAGCGGGCGGGGGGGATACACAGATACGCAGTATTTT. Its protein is CASSGRGGYTDTQYF.